The T cell receptor beta chain described here comes from a study of T cell responses to AZD1222 COVID-19 vaccine. Sequenced by immunoSEQ multiplex PCR; TCRdb stores in-frame clones only, minus some. The sample yields around 70,000 clones, around nine tenths seen once. The sequence derives from an adult in good health. This specimen consisted of peripheral blood, obtained on day 0 of AZD1222 vaccination.

CDR3 region: CASSPWDRGFTGANVLTF. The DNA of the CDR3 is TGTGCCAGTAGCCCATGGGACAGGGGATTTACTGGGGCCAACGTCCTGACTTTC. The chain joins TRBV9 to TRBJ2-6, with TRBD1 identical over 10 bases. The length of the CDR3 is 18 residues. Germline V gene lookup returns CDR1 SGDLS and CDR2 YYNGEE. V was pared by 8 bases and J by 2 bases, with 13 bases of the junction left unmatched.